This entry lists 22 T cell receptor beta chains sequenced from one sample in a study of blood T cell repertoires in COVID-19. Libraries were prepared by immunoSEQ multiplex PCR; TCRdb keeps only in-frame clonotypes and omits some of them. The sample has about 170,000 clones, 75% to 90% seen once. Sequencing was carried out using PBMCs or T cells enriched from blood (not recorded which). These receptors all stem from a woman aged 50 to 65 who had recovered from COVID-19.

V usage is TRBV10-3 and J usage is TRBJ2-7; 8 bases align to TRBD2. V lost 2 bases, J lost 1 base, and 4 bases stayed unmatched. Germline lookup yields CDR1 ENHRY and CDR2 SYGVKD. The CDR3 totals 15 residues. CDR3 DNA: TGTGCCATCAGTGAGACAGCGGGAGTATCCTACGAGCAGTACGTC. Translated, it gives CAISETAGVSYEQYV.

The rearrangement uses TRBV2 and TRBJ2-5; 11 bases are shared with TRBD2. Germline assignment: CDR1 SNHLY and CDR2 FYNNEI. The V and J ends lost 7 bases and 5 bases, in that order; junction bases with no gene match: 9. This CDR3 has 15 amino acids. CDR3: CASILAGAAGETQYF. The CDR3, as DNA: TGTGCCAGCATACTAGCGGGAGCCGCGGGGGAGACCCAGTACTTC.

Only a few counts were recorded for this clone. This chain uses TRBV6-5 with TRBJ2-4; D perhaps matches TRBD1 (6 bases). The CDR3 is 13 amino acids. Looked up from germline, CDR1 is MNHEY and CDR2 is SVGAGI. Deletions cut 4 bases from V and 9 bases from J, with 13 bases between. CDR3 amino acids: CASSSADRGIQYF. The CDR3, as DNA: TGTGCCAGCAGTTCCGCGGACAGAGGCATTCAGTACTTC.

This clone was observed a handful of times. The V and J genes are TRBV6-6 and TRBJ1-1; TRBD1 agrees at 10 bases. The length of the CDR3 is 14 residues. After removal of 7 bases from V and 4 bases from J, the junction contained 6 bases not matched to a gene. Germline-derived CDR1 and CDR2 are MNHNY and SVGAGI (reference sequence). The CDR3 DNA follows: TGTGCCAGCACCCTGGGGGACAGGGGCACTGAAGCTTTCTTT. This codes for CASTLGDRGTEAFF.

This chain joins TRBV10-3 and TRBJ1-1; a possible D gene is TRBD1 (6 bases). Per germline, CDR1 ENHRY and CDR2 SYGVKD. Trimming removed 11 bases at V and 4 bases at J, with 23 bases between. The CDR3 spans 15 residues. The CDR3 coding sequence is TGTGCCTCCCAGGCGGTGGGGGGGGCTGTCACTGAAGCTTTCTTT. It yields the protein CASQAVGGAVTEAFF.

The V call is TRBV6-4, the J call TRBJ2-7; 7 bases are shared with TRBD2. Losses at the gene ends were 5 bases for V and 2 bases for J; bases not matched to a gene: 9. There are 15 residues in the CDR3. Germline V CDR1 and CDR2: MRHNA, SNTAGT. CDR3 in DNA: TGTGCCAGCAGTAACCCACTAGCGACACCCTACGAGCAGTACGTC. It yields the protein CASSNPLATPYEQYV.

The chain joins TRBV27 to TRBJ2-1; 7 nucleotides match TRBD2. The V gene's germline CDR1 is MNHEY and CDR2 SMNVEV (reference sequence). The CDR3 runs to 15 residues. The ends lost 7 bases at V and 2 bases at J; junction bases unmatched: 8. This chain's CDR3 is CASNSRGGTYNEQFF. The CDR3 coding sequence is TGTGCCAGCAATAGCCGGGGAGGGACCTACAATGAGCAGTTCTTC.

This clone has a handful of counts. The V gene is TRBV27, the J gene TRBJ1-6; D not resolved. The CDR3 sequence is 15 residues long. V gave up 6 bases and J gave up 0 bases, with 9 bases separating them. CDR1 is MNHEY, CDR2 SMNVEV, per germline (reference sequence). The CDR3 loop is CASRSHSSYNSPLHF. CDR3 nucleotides: TGTGCCAGCAGATCGCATAGCTCCTATAATTCACCCCTCCACTTT.

This clone was counted once. The gene calls are TRBV5-6 and TRBJ1-2; D is uncertain. Germline lookup yields CDR1 SGHDT and CDR2 YYEEEE. V gave up 1 base and J gave up 4 bases, with 8 bases separating them. The CDR3 contains 13 residues. The CDR3 region is CASSLSETYGYTF. The CDR3 region has the DNA TGTGCCAGCAGCTTGTCAGAAACCTATGGCTACACCTTC.

The chain is built from TRBV4-3 and TRBJ2-2, with unresolved D. Germline CDR1 LGHNA, CDR2 YSLEER. V lost 4 bases, J lost 6 bases, and 6 bases lay in between. The CDR3 is 12 amino acids. The CDR3 region is CASSLSPGELFF. The CDR3 nucleotides are TGCGCCAGCAGCCTTTCTCCCGGGGAGCTGTTTTTT.

The chain uses TRBV4-3 and TRBJ2-3, with 13 nucleotides matching TRBD2. Germline values: CDR1 LGHNA, CDR2 YSLEER. With V trimmed by 4 bases and J by 1 base, 8 bases remained unmatched. CDR3 size: 18 residues. Here the CDR3 DNA reads TGCGCCAGCAGCCCTCTGGGACTAGCGGGATCCGGCACAGATACGCAGTATTTT. This codes for CASSPLGLAGSGTDTQYF.

The chain joins TRBV25-1 to TRBJ2-4; 7 bases align to TRBD1. Germline-derived CDR1 and CDR2 are MGHDK and SYGVNS. V was clipped by 0 bases and J by 8 bases; unmatched bases: 4. The CDR3 consists of 14 residues. CDR3 in DNA: TGTGCCAGCAGTGAATATGAGGGGGCGGACATTCAGTACTTC. Protein sequence: CASSEYEGADIQYF.

The genes are TRBV7-6 and TRBJ2-2, with TRBD2 identical over 11 bases. Trimming cost V 4 bases and J 6 bases; bases outside gene matches: 10. In germline, CDR1 is SGHVS, CDR2 FNYEAQ. This CDR3 has 17 amino acids. CDR3 sequence (DNA): TGTGCCAGCAGCTCTCCCTTAGCGGGAGGGCCAGCCGGGGAGCTGTTTTTT. The encoded protein is CASSSPLAGGPAGELFF.

The chain has TRBV2 and TRBJ2-1; TRBD1 aligns across 7 bases. Germline values: CDR1 SNHLY, CDR2 FYNNEI. This CDR3 spans 15 amino acids. The junction had 5 bases not matched to a gene; V was cut back by 6 bases and J by 0 bases. In DNA, the CDR3 is TGTGCCAGCAGGGTGACAGGGAACTCCTACAATGAGCAGTTCTTC. Its translation is CASRVTGNSYNEQFF. Filled out from reference TRBV2 and TRBJ2-1, the complete variable domain reads EPEVTQTPSHQVTQMGQEVILRCVPISNHLYFYWYRQILGQKVEFLVSFYNNEISEKSEIFDDQFSVERPDGSNFTLKIRSTKLEDSAMYFCASRVTGNSYNEQFFGPGTRLTVL.

The chain uses TRBV9 and TRBJ1-2; 9 positions agree with TRBD1. Germline V gene data show CDR1 as SGDLS and CDR2 as YYNGEE. The junction had 9 bases not matched to a gene; V was cut back by 3 bases and J by 0 bases. The CDR3 consists of 17 residues. Written as DNA, the CDR3 is TGTGCCAGCAGCGCCAAAGGGACAGGGAATCCTAACTATGGCTACACCTTC. Residues: CASSAKGTGNPNYGYTF.

The V gene is TRBV6-5, the J gene TRBJ1-5; 9 nucleotides align to TRBD1. The trim removed 5 bases at V and 2 bases at J, leaving 4 bases unmatched. CDR1 is MNHEY, CDR2 SVGAGI, per germline. The CDR3 consists of 15 residues. CDR3 amino acids: CASSTRDRGNQPQHF. CDR3 DNA sequence: TGTGCCAGCAGTACCCGGGACAGGGGCAATCAGCCCCAGCATTTT.

The V call is TRBV5-6, the J call TRBJ1-1; D may be TRBD1 (6 bases). Trimming removed 4 bases from V and 4 bases from J, with 14 bases in between. The CDR3 consists of 14 residues. Germline V gene lookup returns CDR1 SGHDT and CDR2 YYEEEE. The CDR3 DNA is TGTGCCAGCAGCCTGAGGGGGTTACCCACTGAAGCTTTCTTT. It encodes CASSLRGLPTEAFF.

The J gene is TRBJ1-1, the V gene TRBV7-9; D unresolved. V dropped 5 bases and J dropped 5 bases, with 18 bases sitting between them. Germline values: CDR1 SEHNR, CDR2 FQNEAQ (reference sequence). This CDR3 contains 15 residues. The CDR3 DNA follows: TGTGCCAGCAGCGTACAGTCCTGGGAGACGACTGAAGCTTTCTTT. Protein: CASSVQSWETTEAFF.

The V call is TRBV5-1, the J call TRBJ1-2; 8 bases align to TRBD1. The junction had 5 bases not matched to a gene; V was cut back by 3 bases and J by 7 bases. CDR3 length: 13 residues. The germline V gene has CDR1 SGHRS and CDR2 YFSETQ. The CDR3 region is CASSSGQGGGYTF. CDR3 sequence (DNA): TGCGCCAGCAGCTCTGGACAGGGAGGTGGCTACACCTTC.

V usage is TRBV20-1 and J usage is TRBJ1-2; D possibly corresponds to TRBD1 (5 bases). CDR3 size: 11 residues. V lost 7 bases and J lost 0, with 6 bases in between. CDR1 is DFQATT and CDR2 is SNEGSKA in the germline V gene (reference sequence). CDR3 sequence reads: CSVQANYGYTF. CDR3 DNA sequence: TGCAGTGTACAGGCTAACTATGGCTACACCTTC.

This clone was counted a few times. V is TRBV7-9 and J is TRBJ1-4; 8 bases are a match to TRBD1. CDR3 length equals 14 residues. CDR1 SEHNR and CDR2 FQNEAQ come from the germline V gene (reference sequence). Losses at the gene ends were 5 bases for V and 8 bases for J; bases not matched to a gene: 7. The CDR3 DNA follows: TGTGCCAGCAGCATTACAGGGGGACAGGAAAAACTGTTTTTT. Encoded protein: CASSITGGQEKLFF.

The V gene is TRBV6-5, the J gene TRBJ1-2; D may be TRBD1 (6 bases). In germline, CDR1 is MNHEY, CDR2 SVGAGI. With 5 bases removed from V and 10 bases from J, the gap between germline ends came to 17 bases. The CDR3 extends over 13 amino acids. CDR3 residues: CASSNGPRGDYTF. The CDR3 DNA sequence: TGTGCCAGCAGTAATGGTCCCAGGGGTGACTACACCTTC.